Each of the 22 T cell receptor beta chains below was sequenced from the same sample in a study of T cell responses to AZD1222 COVID-19 vaccine. Clones were sequenced by immunoSEQ multiplex PCR, and TCRdb holds only the in-frame ones, with some missing. The sample has 110,000 or so clones, more than 70% seen once. Sequenced here: peripheral blood, sampled 28 days after the second AZD1222 dose. These receptors were obtained from an adult who received the AZD1222 COVID-19 vaccine.

This clone came up once. V and J are TRBV7-3 and TRBJ2-2; weak D call: TRBD1 (6 bases). Germline V gene data show CDR1 as SGHTA and CDR2 as FQGTGA. Trimming stripped 5 bases from V and 3 bases from J, with 19 bases between. The CDR3 runs to 17 residues. CDR3 bases: TGTGCCAGCAGCCTAAGGAAGACAGGCGGACACACCGGGGAGCTGTTTTTT. Its translation is CASSLRKTGGHTGELFF.

The chain combines TRBV6-6 with TRBJ2-7; 8 bases map to TRBD1. Germline V gene data show CDR1 as MNHNY and CDR2 as SVGAGI (reference sequence). The CDR3 consists of 15 residues. V lost 7 bases to trimming and J lost 0 bases; unmatched junction nucleotides: 8. The CDR3 region is CASNDRGTSSYEQYF. The DNA for the CDR3 is TGTGCCAGCAACGACAGGGGAACTAGCTCCTACGAGCAGTACTTC.

The rearrangement joins TRBV6-5 to TRBJ2-3, with D possibly being TRBD1 (6 bases). The CDR3 sequence is 15 residues long. V was pared by 1 base and J by 0 bases, with 8 bases between. The germline gives CDR1 MNHEY, CDR2 SVGAGI. The CDR3 sequence is CASSYFRGSTDTQYF. CDR3 in DNA: TGTGCCAGCAGTTACTTCAGGGGAAGCACAGATACGCAGTATTTT.

The chain employs TRBV5-5 and TRBJ2-3; TRBD2 matches 13 bases. CDR1 and CDR2 (germline): SGHKS, YYEKEE (reference sequence). CDR3 length: 16 residues. The V segment lost 0 bases and the J segment 4 bases; nucleotides outside the gene matches: 2. CDR3 in amino acids: CASSLGLAGGSDTQYF. DNA of the CDR3: TGTGCCAGCAGCTTGGGACTAGCGGGGGGATCAGATACGCAGTATTTT. Based on the CDR3 plus reference TRBV5-5 and TRBJ2-3, the full variable domain is DAGVTQSPTHLIKTRGQQVTLRCSPISGHKSVSWYQQVLGQGPQFIFQYYEKEERGRGNFPDRFSARQFPNYSSELNVNALLLGDSALYLCASSLGLAGGSDTQYFGPGTRLTVL.

The CDR3 region is CASSKDGRLAGSRSSYNEQFF. As DNA, the CDR3 is TGTGCCAGCAGCAAAGATGGGAGGCTAGCGGGGTCCCGGAGCTCCTACAATGAGCAGTTCTTC. The chain joins TRBV21-1 to TRBJ2-1; the DNA was not used to check the table's D call, TRBD2. TRBV21-1 is tagged as a pseudogene. This CDR3 contains 21 residues.

CDR3 in amino acids: CATSRDPYTGELFF. In DNA, the CDR3 is TGTGCCACCAGCAGAGATCCCTACACCGGGGAGCTGTTTTTT. The chain employs TRBV15 and TRBJ2-2; D uncertain. Germline CDR1 is LNHNV and CDR2 is YYDKDF (reference sequence). Trimming shortened V by 0 bases and J by 3 bases, and 5 bases separated the two germline ends. The CDR3 extends over 14 amino acids.

The chain has TRBV9 and TRBJ1-5; D uncertain. The germline V and J ends were trimmed by 0 bases and 2 bases, with 3 bases remaining between them. Germline V gene data show CDR1 as SGDLS and CDR2 as YYNGEE. CDR3 length equals 13 residues. CDR3 coding DNA: TGTGCCAGCAGCGTAGATGGCAATCAGCCCCAGCATTTT. Amino acid sequence: CASSVDGNQPQHF.

The chain carries TRBV6-4 and TRBJ2-3; 12 bases are shared with TRBD2. The germline CDR1 and CDR2 sequences are MRHNA and SNTAGT. J lost 5 bases, V lost 3 bases, and 18 bases had no gene match. There are 20 residues in the CDR3. The CDR3 is CASSEVGGLAGRDGLDTQYF. The CDR3 DNA follows: TGTGCCAGCAGTGAAGTCGGAGGACTAGCGGGAAGGGACGGACTAGATACGCAGTATTTT.

The chain employs TRBV19 and TRBJ1-5; tentative D call: TRBD1 (6 bases). The CDR3 runs 15 residues. Germline loops: CDR1 LNHDA, CDR2 SQIVND (reference sequence). V shed 10 bases and J shed 1 base, with 17 bases lying between them. CDR3 nucleotide sequence: TGTGCCACCTCCTGGGGGAGGGGGAGCAATCAGCCCCAGCATTTT. Its translation is CATSWGRGSNQPQHF.

V and J are TRBV6-2 or TRBV6-3 and TRBJ2-1; D may correspond to TRBD1 or TRBD2 (5 bases each). V lost 2 bases and J 10 bases, leaving 12 bases between the germline ends. The CDR3 length is 13 residues. From germline, CDR1 is MNHEY and CDR2 SVGEGT. CDR3 sequence: CASSYGDPQEQFF. The CDR3 bases are TGTGCCAGCAGTTACGGGGACCCTCAGGAGCAGTTCTTC.

The V gene is TRBV29-1, the J gene TRBJ2-5; D not resolved. The germline CDR1 and CDR2 sequences are SQVTM and ANQGSEA. Trimming took 7 bases from V and 1 from J, leaving 10 bases between them. This CDR3 is built from 12 residues. The CDR3 bases are TGCAGCGCTGTATACGCCCAAGAGACCCAGTACTTC. Its protein product is CSAVYAQETQYF.

The CDR3 coding sequence is TGTGCCAGCACTCATTTTCGATACACAGATACGCAGTATTTT. Translation gives CASTHFRYTDTQYF. The V gene is TRBV25-1, the J gene TRBJ2-3; D is ambiguous. Per germline, CDR1 MGHDK and CDR2 SYGVNS. V lost 7 bases and J 2 bases, leaving 13 bases between the germline ends. CDR3 length equals 14 residues.

The table lists this clone with a count of one. V gene TRBV3-1 (or the pseudogene TRBV3-2) combines with J gene TRBJ1-1; 7 bases align to TRBD1. The CDR3 is made up of 13 amino acids. V lost 1 base to trimming and J lost 5 bases; unmatched junction nucleotides: 1. Germline V lookup: CDR1 LGHDT, CDR2 YNNKEL (reference sequence). DNA for the CDR3: TGTGCCAGCAGCCAAGCACAGGGGACTGAAGCTTTCTTT. Translating it yields CASSQAQGTEAFF.

This sequence joins TRBV5-6 and TRBJ2-7; D possibly corresponds to TRBD1 (6 bases). V was trimmed by 0 bases and J by 0 bases, leaving 13 bases between them. Germline-derived CDR1 and CDR2 are SGHDT and YYEEEE. This CDR3 has 16 residues. CDR3 amino acids: CASSLAGQGFSYEQYF. The DNA of the CDR3 is TGTGCCAGCAGCTTGGCTGGGCAGGGGTTCTCCTACGAGCAGTACTTC.

The chain links TRBV24-1 to TRBJ1-6, with TRBD1 as a possible D gene (5 bases). CDR3 length equals 18 residues. V lost 0 bases to trimming and J lost 7 bases, with 18 bases between them. The germline V gene has CDR1 KGHDR and CDR2 SFDVKD. The CDR3 nucleotides are TGTGCCACCAGTGATTTGCGCCAGCCTAAGGGGAGGAATTCACCCCTCCACTTT. Encoded protein: CATSDLRQPKGRNSPLHF.

The chain uses TRBV7-3 and TRBJ2-2; no firm D call. The CDR3 covers 13 residues. The V gene lost 7 bases and the J gene lost 0 bases, with 6 bases spanning the gap. Germline V CDR1 and CDR2: SGHTA, FQGTGA. The CDR3 spells CASKQTNTGELFF. CDR3 nucleotides: TGTGCCAGCAAACAGACGAACACCGGGGAGCTGTTTTTT.

V gene TRBV27 combines with J gene TRBJ1-6, with a tentative D call TRBD1 (6 bases). The CDR3 totals 16 residues. V shed 4 bases and J shed 10 bases, with 20 bases lying between them. Germline loops: CDR1 MNHEY, CDR2 SMNVEV (reference sequence). In DNA form, the CDR3 reads TGTGCCAGCAGTTCTACCGCAAGGGGGGCTGGCTCACCCCTCCACTTT. It translates to CASSSTARGAGSPLHF.

The chain is built from TRBV27 and TRBJ1-6; D unclear. The CDR3 loop spans 11 amino acids. The germline V and J ends were trimmed by 6 bases and 7 bases, with 4 bases remaining between them. Germline V lookup: CDR1 MNHEY, CDR2 SMNVEV (reference sequence). The CDR3 loop is CASSPNSPLHF. CDR3 DNA sequence: TGTGCCAGCAGCCCGAATTCACCCCTCCACTTT.

The gene calls are TRBV3-1 (or the pseudogene TRBV3-2) and TRBJ1-2, with TRBD1 matching 8 bases. Trimming removed 0 bases from V and 8 bases from J; junction bases left unmatched: 5. Germline V gives CDR1 LGHDT, CDR2 YNNKEL (reference sequence). The CDR3 consists of 14 residues. For the CDR3, the DNA is TGTGCCAGCAGCCAAGATTGGGCAGGGGGCGGCTACACCTTC. Its protein is CASSQDWAGGGYTF.

The J gene is TRBJ1-6, the V gene TRBV7-2, with D hard to call. The length of the CDR3 is 12 residues. CDR1 and CDR2 from the germline V gene are SGHTA and FQGNSA. Between the trimmed V and J ends, which lost 1 base and 7 bases, there was a span of 2 bases. DNA of the CDR3: TGTGCCAGCAGCTTAGGAAATTCACCCCTCCACTTT. This encodes CASSLGNSPLHF.

The CDR3, as DNA: TGTGCCAGCAGCTTAGAGGGACTGCATGCCGGGGAGCTGTTTTTT. Protein: CASSLEGLHAGELFF. This chain uses TRBV7-6 with TRBJ2-2, with a tentative D call TRBD2 (6 bases). Germline CDR1 SGHVS, CDR2 FNYEAQ. The CDR3 length is 15 residues. The V end lost 1 base, the J end lost 6 bases, and 12 bases lay between the germline ends.

The V call is TRBV5-6, the J call TRBJ2-6; possible D gene TRBD1, 7 bases. Trimming shortened V by 4 bases and J by 2 bases, and 13 bases separated the two germline ends. This CDR3 is built from 16 residues. Per germline, CDR1 SGHDT and CDR2 YYEEEE. The CDR3 region has the DNA TGTGCCAGCAGCGCCTTCAGGGGGGCTGGGGCCAACGTCCTGACTTTC. Protein sequence: CASSAFRGAGANVLTF.